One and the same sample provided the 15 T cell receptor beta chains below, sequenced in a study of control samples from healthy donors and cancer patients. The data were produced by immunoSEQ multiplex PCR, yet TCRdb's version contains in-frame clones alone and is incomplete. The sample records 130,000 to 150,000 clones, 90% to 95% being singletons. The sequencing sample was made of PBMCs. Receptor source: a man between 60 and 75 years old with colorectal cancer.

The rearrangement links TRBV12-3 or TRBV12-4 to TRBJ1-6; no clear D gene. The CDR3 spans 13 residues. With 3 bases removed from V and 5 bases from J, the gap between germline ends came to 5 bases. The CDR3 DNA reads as TGTGCCAGCAGTTTTAGCGATAATTCACCCCTCCACTTT. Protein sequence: CASSFSDNSPLHF.

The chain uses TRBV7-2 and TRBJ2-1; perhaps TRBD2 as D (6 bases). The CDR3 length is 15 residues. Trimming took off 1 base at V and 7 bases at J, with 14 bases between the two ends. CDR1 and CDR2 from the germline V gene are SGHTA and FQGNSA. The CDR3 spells CASSLDAGLGNEQFF. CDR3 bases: TGTGCCAGCAGCTTAGACGCGGGGCTAGGGAATGAGCAGTTCTTC.

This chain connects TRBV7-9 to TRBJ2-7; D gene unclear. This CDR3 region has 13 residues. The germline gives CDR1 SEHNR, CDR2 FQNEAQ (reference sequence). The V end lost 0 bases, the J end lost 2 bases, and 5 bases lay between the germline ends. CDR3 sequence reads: CASSLAGTYEQYF. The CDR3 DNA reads TGTGCCAGCAGCTTAGCGGGCACCTACGAGCAGTACTTC.

The CDR3 is CASTRSRRVETQYF. In DNA form, the CDR3 reads TGTGCCAGCACCCGGTCCCGTAGGGTAGAGACCCAGTACTTC. V and J are TRBV5-6 and TRBJ2-5; D is unresolved. Germline V gene data show CDR1 as SGHDT and CDR2 as YYEEEE. The CDR3 spans 14 residues. The V gene lost 6 bases and the J gene lost 4 bases, with 16 bases spanning the gap.

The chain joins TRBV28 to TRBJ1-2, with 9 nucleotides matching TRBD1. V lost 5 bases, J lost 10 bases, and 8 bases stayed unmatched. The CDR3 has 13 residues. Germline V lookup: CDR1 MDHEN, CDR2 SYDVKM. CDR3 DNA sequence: TGTGCCAGCAGTGAGGGGACAGGGCAACACTACACCTTC. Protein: CASSEGTGQHYTF.

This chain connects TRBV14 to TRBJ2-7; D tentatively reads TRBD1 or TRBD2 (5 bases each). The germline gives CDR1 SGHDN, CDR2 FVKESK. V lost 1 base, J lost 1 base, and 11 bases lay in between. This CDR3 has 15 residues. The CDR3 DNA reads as TGTGCCAGCAGCCAAGTGTTGGGACGATCCTACGAGCAGTACTTC. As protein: CASSQVLGRSYEQYF.

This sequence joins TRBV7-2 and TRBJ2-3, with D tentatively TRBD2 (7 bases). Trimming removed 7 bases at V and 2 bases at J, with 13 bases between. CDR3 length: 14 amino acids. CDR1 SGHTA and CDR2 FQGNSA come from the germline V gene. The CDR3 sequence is CASTLRGATDTQYF. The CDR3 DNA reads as TGTGCCAGCACTCTTCGGGGGGCCACAGATACGCAGTATTTT.

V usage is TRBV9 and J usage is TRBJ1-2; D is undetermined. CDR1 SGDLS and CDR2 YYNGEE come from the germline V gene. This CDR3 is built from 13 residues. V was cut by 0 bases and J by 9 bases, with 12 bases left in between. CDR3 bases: TGTGCCAGCAGCGTAGCGGTCGGGAGTAGCTACACCTTC. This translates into CASSVAVGSSYTF.

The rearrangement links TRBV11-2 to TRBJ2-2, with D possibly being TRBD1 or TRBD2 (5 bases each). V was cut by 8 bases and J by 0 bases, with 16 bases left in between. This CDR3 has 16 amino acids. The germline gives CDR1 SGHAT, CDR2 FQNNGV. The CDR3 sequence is CASPGTERANTGELFF. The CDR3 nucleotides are TGTGCCAGCCCAGGGACGGAACGCGCGAACACCGGGGAGCTGTTTTTT. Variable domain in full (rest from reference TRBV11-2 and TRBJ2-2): EAGVAQSPRYKIIEKRQSVAFWCNPISGHATLYWYQQILGQGPKLLIQFQNNGVVDDSQLPKDRFSAERLKGVDSTLKIQPAKLEDSAVYLCASPGTERANTGELFFGEGSRLTVL.

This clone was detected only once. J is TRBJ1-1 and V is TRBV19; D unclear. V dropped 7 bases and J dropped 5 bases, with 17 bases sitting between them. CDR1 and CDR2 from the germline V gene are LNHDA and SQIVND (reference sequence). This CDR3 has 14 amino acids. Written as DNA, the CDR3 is TGTGCCAGTAACCCGGGTCCCTCCAAAACTGAAGCTTTCTTT. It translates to CASNPGPSKTEAFF.

In DNA, the CDR3 is TGTGCCAGCAGTCCTGATGGACAGGGAGGTGGCTACACCTTC. Translated, it gives CASSPDGQGGGYTF. J is TRBJ1-2 and V is TRBV6-5; 8 nucleotides line up with TRBD1. Germline-derived CDR1 and CDR2 are MNHEY and SVGAGI. The length of the CDR3 is 14 residues. V shed 5 bases and J 7 bases; nucleotides not matched to a gene: 9.

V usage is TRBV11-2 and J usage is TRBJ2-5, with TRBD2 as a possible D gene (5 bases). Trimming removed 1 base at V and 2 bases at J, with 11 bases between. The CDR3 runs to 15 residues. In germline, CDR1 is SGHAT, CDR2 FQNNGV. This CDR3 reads CASSLVIGDQETQYF. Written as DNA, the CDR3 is TGTGCCAGCAGCTTAGTAATCGGGGATCAAGAGACCCAGTACTTC.

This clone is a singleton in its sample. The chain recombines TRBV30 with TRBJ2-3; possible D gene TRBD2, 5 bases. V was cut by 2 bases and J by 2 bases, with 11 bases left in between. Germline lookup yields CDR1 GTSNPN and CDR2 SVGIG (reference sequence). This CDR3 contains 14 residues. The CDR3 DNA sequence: TGTGCCTGGAGTCGCCGAGGGAACACAGATACGCAGTATTTT. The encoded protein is CAWSRRGNTDTQYF.

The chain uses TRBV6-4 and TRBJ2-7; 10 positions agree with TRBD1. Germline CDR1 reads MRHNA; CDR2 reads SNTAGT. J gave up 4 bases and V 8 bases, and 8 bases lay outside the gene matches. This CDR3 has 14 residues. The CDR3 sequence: CASSETGGPYEQYF. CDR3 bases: TGTGCCAGCTCTGAGACAGGGGGCCCTTACGAGCAGTACTTC.

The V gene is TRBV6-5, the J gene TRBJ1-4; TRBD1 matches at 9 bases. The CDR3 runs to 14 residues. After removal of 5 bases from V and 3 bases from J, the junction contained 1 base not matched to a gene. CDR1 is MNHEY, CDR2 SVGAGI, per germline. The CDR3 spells CASSRDRANEKLFF. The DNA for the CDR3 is TGTGCCAGCAGTAGGGACAGGGCTAATGAAAAACTGTTTTTT.